The table lists the clone carrying this TCR beta chain with a count of one. This CDR3 region has 15 residues. J was trimmed by 0 bases and V by 6 bases; bases with no gene match: 5. The germline V gene has CDR1 SGHAT and CDR2 FQNNGV. This sample was included in a study of PD-L1 blockade in urothelial cancer. Study context: Per blood sample, T cells had a median of roughly 150,000.

Assay: immunoSEQ multiplex PCR; the TCRdb copy retains only in-frame clones and omits some. The profile shows 65,000 to 80,000 clones, about 85% of them singletons. The material was PBMCs, obtained around atezolizumab (anti-PD-L1) treatment. This TCR was sampled from a man in his 70s with urothelial cancer. The genes are TRBV11-2 and TRBJ2-3; 8 nucleotides agree with TRBD2. CDR3 sequence: CASSREGTSTDTQYF. In DNA form, the CDR3 reads TGTGCCAGCAGTCGGGAGGGAACTAGCACAGATACGCAGTATTTT.